The rows below give T cell receptor beta chains drawn from one sample of a study of shared clonotypes between healthy human individuals. Clones were sequenced by immunoSEQ multiplex PCR, and TCRdb holds only the in-frame ones, with some missing. This sample has about 1,800,000 clones, with approximately 94% found just once. The sample taken for sequencing was naive CD8+ T cells sorted from blood. The receptors derive from a man between 18 and 35 years old in good health. The CDR3 runs from the conserved cysteine through the conserved F or W. A D gene is named only where the DNA matches it firmly. Only part of the rows carry a size: once, few, many, or a class if the clone is expanded.

>TRBJ2-7|TRBD1|TRBV5-5|.
CASSLWTGDSYEQYF
TGTGCCAGCAGTTTGTGGACAGGGGATTCCTACGAGCAGTACTTC
>TRBJ2-5|.|TRBV9|.
CASSVGDYQETQYF
TGTGCCAGCAGCGTAGGGGACTACCAAGAGACCCAGTACTTC
>TRBJ2-3|TRBD2|TRBV5-6|.
CASSLVAGGPDTQYF
TGTGCCAGCAGCTTGGTGGCGGGAGGCCCAGATACGCAGTATTTT
>TRBJ2-7|TRBD1|TRBV6-1|.
CASSTDPDRAYEQYF
TGTGCCAGCAGTACAGACCCCGACAGGGCCTACGAGCAGTACTTC
>TRBJ2-7|TRBD1|TRBV10-2|once
CASSESGGQGLYEQYF
TGCGCCAGCAGTGAGTCGGGCGGACAGGGGTTGTACGAGCAGTACTTC
>TRBJ2-3|TRBD2|TRBV7-9|.
CASSLIPGGDGDTQYF
TGTGCCAGCAGCTTAATCCCGGGGGGGGACGGAGATACGCAGTATTTT
>TRBJ2-1|TRBD2|TRBV6-5|.
CASSYPPGTSRPEQFF
TGTGCCAGCAGTTACCCCCCCGGGACTAGCCGGCCTGAGCAGTTCTTC
>TRBJ2-2|.|TRBV6-5|once
CASSYADNGELFF
TGTGCCAGCAGTTACGCTGATAACGGGGAGCTGTTTTTT
>TRBJ2-2|.|TRBV10-3|.
CAISDQGPNTGELFF
TGTGCCATCAGTGATCAGGGGCCGAACACCGGGGAGCTGTTTTTT
>TRBJ2-7|.|TRBV7-9|.
CASSGEDSSYEQYF
TGTGCCAGCAGTGGGGAGGACAGCTCCTACGAGCAGTACTTC